The 8 T cell receptor beta chains below all came from one sample that was sequenced in a study of T-cell memory formation after mild COVID-19. Each CDR3 protein gets one entry after TCRdb re-called the 5' RACE reads with MiXCR. The data hold 470,000 or so distinct CDR3 sequences, with about 20% observed a single time. Source material: PBMCs or a T cell subset sorted from them (not recorded which). The source of these receptors is a young man who had mild COVID-19 (a few samples of this study predate the infection). Cell type and time point are not known.

This sequence joins TRBV5-1 and TRBJ1-5; 8 bases line up with TRBD1. Germline V gene sequence: CDR1 SGHRS, CDR2 YFSETQ. After removal of 0 bases from V and 4 bases from J, the junction contained 3 bases not matched to a gene. The CDR3 spans 15 residues. The CDR3 spells CASSLDTGGNQPQHF. The CDR3 bases are TGCGCCAGCAGCTTGGACACAGGGGGGAATCAGCCCCAGCATTTT.

This clonotype was detected only a few times. The CDR3 loop reads CASSPGAGGWTQYF. CDR3 nucleotide sequence: TGTGCCAGCAGCCCCGGGGCGGGGGGTTGGACCCAGTACTTC. V is TRBV7-2 and J is TRBJ2-5, with 8 bases lining up with TRBD2. The germline gives CDR1 SGHTA, CDR2 FQGNSA. This CDR3 has 14 amino acids. Losses at the gene ends were 5 bases for V and 7 bases for J; bases not matched to a gene: 9. Full variable domain (rest looked up from reference TRBV7-2 and TRBJ2-5): GAGVSQSPSNKVTEKGKDVELRCDPISGHTALYWYRQSLGQGLEFLIYFQGNSAPDKSGLPSDRFSAERTGGSVSTLTIQRTQQEDSAVYLCASSPGAGGWTQYFGPGTRLLVL.

This chain connects TRBV3-1 to TRBJ2-1; D possibly uses TRBD1 or TRBD2 (6 bases each). The CDR3 runs to 17 residues. CDR1 and CDR2 (germline): LGHDT, YNNKEL (reference sequence). V shed 3 bases and J shed 2 bases, with 17 bases lying between them. As DNA, the CDR3 is TGTGCCAGCAGCCACCTGCAGGGGCGCGGGACCTACAATGAGCAGTTCTTC. It yields the protein CASSHLQGRGTYNEQFF.

V and J are TRBV20-1 and TRBJ2-1; TRBD2 aligns across 9 bases. The germline V gene encodes CDR1 DFQATT and CDR2 SNEGSKA (reference sequence). Unmatched junction bases numbered 8, after V lost 0 bases and J lost 5 bases. This CDR3 comprises 16 residues. As DNA, the CDR3 is TGCAGTGCTAGAGACTTTAGCGGGGGCCCTAACAATGAGCAGTTCTTC. Its translation: CSARDFSGGPNNEQFF.

V and J are TRBV7-9 and TRBJ2-3, with 9 bases matching TRBD1. The CDR3 runs to 15 residues. Trimming at V came to 4 bases and at J to 2 bases, leaving 4 bases not matched to a gene. Germline V gene sequence: CDR1 SEHNR, CDR2 FQNEAQ (reference sequence). This chain's CDR3 is CASSSGQGDTDTQYF. The CDR3 nucleotides read TGTGCCAGCAGCTCGGGACAGGGCGACACAGATACGCAGTATTTT.

The chain combines TRBV4-3 with TRBJ1-2, with 7 nucleotides matching TRBD1. From germline, CDR1 is LGHNA and CDR2 YSLEER. Trimming removed 0 bases from V and 7 bases from J; junction bases left unmatched: 11. This CDR3 is built from 16 residues. CDR3 protein: CASSQDRGQTLGGYTF. CDR3 sequence (DNA): TGCGCCAGCAGCCAAGATCGGGGACAGACCCTTGGTGGCTACACCTTC.

The chain uses TRBV5-4 and TRBJ2-2; D gene uncertain. V was cut by 2 bases and J by 6 bases, with 14 bases left in between. This CDR3 has 15 amino acids. Germline V gene lookup returns CDR1 SGHNT and CDR2 YYREEE (reference sequence). The CDR3 DNA is TGTGCCAGCAGCTTTTTAGACGGGCCTTCCGGGGAGCTGTTTTTT. Translation gives CASSFLDGPSGELFF.

Only a few counts were recorded for this clonotype. The V and J genes are TRBV23-1 and TRBJ2-4; D is unclear. TRBV23-1 is marked as an open reading frame, function uncertain. V was trimmed by 2 bases and J by 5 bases, leaving 13 bases between them. This CDR3 contains 15 residues. The CDR3 nucleotides read TGCGCCAGCAGTCAACCAAAGAAACCTCAAAACATTCAGTACTTC. Amino acid sequence: CASSQPKKPQNIQYF.